The clone carrying this T cell receptor beta chain came up a few times. The antigen is undetermined. The authors sequenced patients whose flow cytometry had shown CD8+CD57+ cell expansion. The diagnosis in all patients was severe acquired aplastic anemia. The sample is drawn from a study of CD8+CD57+ T cells in acquired aplastic anemia. Study in general: DNA per sorted CD4+ or CD8+ sample ranged roughly 0.19 to 30 ug, averaging roughly 3.2 ug. Study outcomes and limitations: CD8+ Simpson's diversity showed no significant patient-control difference. Found in both controls and patients were around 29 CD8+ CDR3 sequences.

TCR beta VDJ and CDR3 were profiled, and genomic DNA was the template. TCRdb called the reads again in MiXCR, with one record for every CDR3 protein. The table lists around 180,000 distinct CDR3 sequences, around 50% of them singletons, with over 10% in the top ten. Trimming removed 0 bases at V and 2 bases at J, with 9 bases between. The CDR3 has 16 amino acids. Germline values: CDR1 KGHDR, CDR2 SFDVKD. The sample comprised sorted CD4+, CD8+, or CD8+CD57+ T cells (not recorded which) from PBMCs. This chain joins TRBV24-1 and TRBJ2-2; unclear D gene. This clonotype originated in a human donor with aplastic anemia. The CDR3 nucleotides are TGTGCCACCAGTGATTTGCCAACAAGAAACACCGGGGAGCTGTTTTTT. This translates into CATSDLPTRNTGELFF.